Following are 31 T cell receptor beta chains from one sample sequenced in a study of CD8 T cells in Susac syndrome. Random hexamers were used to reverse transcribe the RNA input (roughly 0.5 to 1 ug). One entry per CDR3 protein results from TCRdb running MiXCR on the immunoSEQ multiplex PCR reads. The repertoire holds about 300,000 distinct CDR3 sequences, 85% seen once, with over 0.09% in the top ten. Sequencing input: CD8+ T cells from PBMCs. These receptors were taken from a human donor with multiple sclerosis.

This clonotype was counted a single time. V usage is TRBV5-8 and J usage is TRBJ2-1; TRBD2 matches at 13 bases. V dropped 6 bases and J dropped 7; count of bases not matched to a gene: 10. The CDR3 is 16 amino acids. Germline values: CDR1 SGHTS, CDR2 YDEGEE. The CDR3 nucleotides are TGTGCCAGCACTCGACTAGCGGGAGGCCCGGGGAATGAGCAGTTCTTC. Translated: CASTRLAGGPGNEQFF.

This chain joins TRBV28 and TRBJ2-1; 7 bases are a match to TRBD1. Trimming removed 2 bases from V and 6 bases from J; junction bases left unmatched: 4. The CDR3 sequence is 14 residues long. Germline V gene lookup returns CDR1 MDHEN and CDR2 SYDVKM. This chain's CDR3 is CASSLGYRGNEQFF. DNA of the CDR3: TGTGCCAGCAGTTTAGGGTACAGGGGCAATGAGCAGTTCTTC. The full variable domain, completed using reference TRBV28 and TRBJ2-1, is DVKVTQSSRYLVKRTGEKVFLECVQDMDHENMFWYRQDPGLGLRLIYFSYDVKMKEKGDIPEGYSVSREKKERFSLILESASTNQTSMYLCASSLGYRGNEQFFGPGTRLTVL.

V usage is TRBV6-1 and J usage is TRBJ1-4; D possibly corresponds to TRBD1 (5 bases). CDR3 length: 17 residues. From germline, CDR1 is MNHNS and CDR2 SASEGT. V was pared by 4 bases and J by 6 bases, with 21 bases between. The CDR3 DNA follows: TGTGCCAGCAGTGCCACACGGAAGGGACCGAGTGATGAAAAACTGTTTTTT. Translating gives CASSATRKGPSDEKLFF.

The rearrangement links TRBV7-8 to TRBJ1-2; D uncertain. V was cut by 8 bases and J by 4 bases, with 11 bases left in between. The CDR3 has 12 amino acids. Germline V lookup: CDR1 SGHVS, CDR2 FQNEAQ. The CDR3 spells CASEPLAYGYTF. The CDR3 DNA reads TGTGCCAGCGAGCCCTTAGCCTATGGCTACACCTTC.

This clonotype has just one count. V is TRBV27 and J is TRBJ2-7, with TRBD2 matching over 10 bases. After removal of 4 bases from V and 7 bases from J, the junction contained 13 bases not matched to a gene. The CDR3 length is 16 residues. Germline assignment: CDR1 MNHEY and CDR2 SMNVEV (reference sequence). CDR3 DNA sequence: TGTGCCAGCAGTTCCCTACTTAGCGGGAGGAGCCATGAGCAGTACTTC. Its translation is CASSSLLSGRSHEQYF.

The chain links TRBV7-9 to TRBJ2-7, with D tentatively TRBD1 or TRBD2 (5 bases each). Germline lookup yields CDR1 SEHNR and CDR2 FQNEAQ (reference sequence). This CDR3 has 15 amino acids. V gave up 1 base and J gave up 7 bases, with 17 bases separating them. The CDR3 loop reads CASSLEDGGEAEQYF. Written as DNA, the CDR3 is TGTGCCAGCAGCTTAGAGGATGGGGGAGAGGCTGAGCAGTACTTC. Full variable domain (outside the CDR3, taken from reference TRBV7-9 and TRBJ2-7): DTGVSQNPRHKITKRGQNVTFRCDPISEHNRLYWYRQTLGQGPEFLTYFQNEAQLEKSRLLSDRFSAERPKGSFSTLEIQRTEQGDSAMYLCASSLEDGGEAEQYFGPGTRLTVT.

This clonotype was seen more than once but under ten times. The CDR3 region is CASSTTSGRSTDTQYF. The DNA of the CDR3 is TGTGCCAGCAGTACGACTAGCGGGAGGAGCACAGATACGCAGTATTTT. The rearrangement joins TRBV7-9 to TRBJ2-3, with 13 bases lining up with TRBD2. The CDR3 loop spans 16 amino acids. Germline V CDR1 and CDR2: SEHNR, FQNEAQ (reference sequence). Trimming at V came to 6 bases and at J to 0 bases, leaving 3 bases not matched to a gene. The variable domain in full, with the rest retrieved from reference TRBV7-9 and TRBJ2-3, is DTGVSQNPRHKITKRGQNVTFRCDPISEHNRLYWYRQTLGQGPEFLTYFQNEAQLEKSRLLSDRFSAERPKGSFSTLEIQRTEQGDSAMYLCASSTTSGRSTDTQYFGPGTRLTVL.

V and J are TRBV4-1 and TRBJ2-1, with D unclear. Trimming left V 1 base short and J 7 bases short, with 8 bases between. Germline assignment: CDR1 MGHRA and CDR2 YSYEKL. CDR3 size: 13 residues. The DNA for the CDR3 is TGCGCCAGCAGCCAAGTGGGCGGAAATGAGCAGTTCTTC. Residues: CASSQVGGNEQFF.

This rearrangement joins TRBV27 to TRBJ2-1, with no clear D. The CDR3 sequence is 15 residues long. Germline assignment: CDR1 MNHEY and CDR2 SMNVEV (reference sequence). V was shortened by 1 base and J by 3 bases, with 10 bases between the two germline ends. The CDR3 protein is CASSLFDSLYNEQFF. CDR3 sequence (DNA): TGTGCCAGCAGTTTATTTGACTCTCTCTACAATGAGCAGTTCTTC.

The rearrangement uses TRBV28 and TRBJ1-2, with 7 bases aligning to TRBD1. CDR3 length: 14 residues. Trimming at V came to 3 bases and at J to 6 bases, leaving 7 bases not matched to a gene. In germline, CDR1 is MDHEN, CDR2 SYDVKM. Here the CDR3 DNA reads TGTGCCAGCAGTTTTATGGAACAGGGGAATGGCTACACCTTC. It encodes CASSFMEQGNGYTF.

CDR3 protein: CSVGTQSSYEQYF. CDR3 bases: TGCAGCGTCGGGACACAAAGCTCCTACGAGCAGTACTTC. The chain has TRBV29-1 and TRBJ2-7, with D perhaps matching TRBD1 (6 bases). The CDR3 contains 13 residues. The V end lost 6 bases, the J end lost 0 bases, and 12 bases lay between the germline ends. The germline V gene has CDR1 SQVTM and CDR2 ANQGSEA.

This clonotype was seen a single time. This chain uses TRBV9 with TRBJ2-1; TRBD1 matches at 7 bases. There are 15 residues in the CDR3. Unmatched junction bases numbered 7, after V lost 0 bases and J lost 7 bases. Per germline, CDR1 SGDLS and CDR2 YYNGEE. The CDR3 DNA reads as TGTGCCAGCAGCGTAGGCGGGTCAGGGGGAAATGAGCAGTTCTTC. Its protein product is CASSVGGSGGNEQFF. Complete variable domain (other parts from reference TRBV9 and TRBJ2-1): DSGVTQTPKHLITATGQRVTLRCSPRSGDLSVYWYQQSLDQGLQFLIQYYNGEERAKGNILERFSAQQFPDLHSELNLSSLELGDSALYFCASSVGGSGGNEQFFGPGTRLTVL.

The chain joins TRBV6-6 to TRBJ1-3; tentative D call: TRBD1 (6 bases). Germline V gives CDR1 MNHNY, CDR2 SVGAGI (reference sequence). V dropped 6 bases and J dropped 6 bases, with 12 bases sitting between them. The CDR3 has 13 amino acids. The CDR3 nucleotides read TGTGCCAGCAGCCCGGACAGAGAAAACACCATATATTTT. Protein: CASSPDRENTIYF.

This clonotype has only one observation. This sequence joins TRBV30 and TRBJ2-3; no clear D gene. V was cut by 4 bases and J by 6 bases, with 11 bases left in between. The CDR3 length is 12 residues. Germline loops: CDR1 GTSNPN, CDR2 SVGIG (reference sequence). In nucleotides, the CDR3 is TGTGCCTGGACTCCCCTGGGGGATACGCAGTATTTT. Its protein product is CAWTPLGDTQYF.

The rearrangement links TRBV19 to TRBJ2-3, with D unclear. V was clipped by 4 bases and J by 2 bases, with 13 bases between them. The germline CDR1 and CDR2 sequences are LNHDA and SQIVND (reference sequence). The CDR3 runs to 15 residues. CDR3 amino acids: CASSKEDLYTDTQYF. CDR3 coding DNA: TGTGCCAGTAGTAAAGAGGACCTGTACACAGATACGCAGTATTTT.

V usage is TRBV19 and J usage is TRBJ1-5; perhaps TRBD1 as D (5 bases). Germline V gene data show CDR1 as LNHDA and CDR2 as SQIVND (reference sequence). The germline V and J ends were trimmed by 6 bases and 2 bases, with 14 bases remaining between them. The CDR3 totals 15 residues. This CDR3 is CASSGDVGGNQPQHF. The CDR3 coding sequence is TGTGCCAGTAGCGGGGACGTCGGAGGCAATCAGCCCCAGCATTTT.

V is TRBV5-1 and J is TRBJ2-7; 11 bases align to TRBD1. Germline V gene lookup returns CDR1 SGHRS and CDR2 YFSETQ. CDR3 length: 14 amino acids. J was trimmed by 3 bases and V by 5 bases; bases with no gene match: 4. The CDR3, as DNA: TGCGCCAGCAGATGGACAGGGGGCGTCTACGAGCAGTACTTC. Protein: CASRWTGGVYEQYF.

V is TRBV6-5 and J is TRBJ2-5; the D gene is possibly TRBD1 (5 bases). This CDR3 is 12 amino acids long. With 6 bases removed from V and 5 bases from J, the gap between germline ends came to 10 bases. CDR1 and CDR2 (germline): MNHEY, SVGAGI. Here the CDR3 reads CASRGVRETQYF. In DNA form, the CDR3 reads TGTGCCAGCAGAGGGGTTCGGGAGACCCAGTACTTC.

The chain links TRBV14 to TRBJ2-7; 9 bases align to TRBD2. Germline V CDR1 and CDR2: SGHDN, FVKESK. V gave up 2 bases and J gave up 5 bases; unmatched junction bases: 10. This CDR3 is 16 amino acids long. In nucleotides, the CDR3 is TGTGCCAGCAGCCAAAGAATGGTAGCGGGAGATAACGAGCAGTACTTC. It specifies CASSQRMVAGDNEQYF.

The chain employs TRBV12-3 or TRBV12-4 and TRBJ2-7, with D unresolved. V lost 1 base and J lost 2, with 9 bases in between. The CDR3 covers 14 residues. This CDR3 reads CASSLVTRTYEQYF. CDR3 nucleotides: TGTGCCAGCAGTTTAGTGACTCGAACCTACGAGCAGTACTTC.

CDR3 residues: CASQGVSGANVLTF. The CDR3 DNA is TGTGCCAGCCAGGGGGTTTCTGGGGCCAACGTCCTGACTTTC. The rearrangement joins TRBV9 to TRBJ2-6; 7 nucleotides match TRBD1. CDR1 and CDR2 from the germline V gene are SGDLS and YYNGEE. This CDR3 is built from 14 residues. V shed 7 bases and J 1 base; nucleotides not matched to a gene: 2. The variable domain in full, with the rest retrieved from reference TRBV9 and TRBJ2-6, is DSGVTQTPKHLITATGQRVTLRCSPRSGDLSVYWYQQSLDQGLQFLIQYYNGEERAKGNILERFSAQQFPDLHSELNLSSLELGDSALYFCASQGVSGANVLTFGAGSRLTVL.

The chain uses TRBV20-1 and TRBJ2-5, with 8 bases that match TRBD2. CDR3 length: 14 amino acids. CDR1 is DFQATT and CDR2 is SNEGSKA in the germline V gene (reference sequence). V trimming: 3 bases; J trimming: 6 bases; junction bases outside the gene matches: 9. This chain's CDR3 is CSASPGLGIKTQYF. CDR3 coding DNA: TGCAGTGCTAGCCCGGGACTAGGTATAAAGACCCAGTACTTC.

The rearrangement uses TRBV6-1 and TRBJ2-1, with D perhaps assigned TRBD1 or TRBD2 (5 bases each). Germline V CDR1 and CDR2: MNHNS, SASEGT. The CDR3 length is 17 residues. V shed 4 bases and J shed 4 bases, with 20 bases lying between them. CDR3 sequence: CASSGRTKGRGYNEQFF. CDR3 DNA: TGTGCCAGCAGTGGCAGAACAAAGGGGAGAGGGTACAATGAGCAGTTCTTC.

The chain combines TRBV11-2 with TRBJ2-1; perhaps TRBD2 as D (6 bases). Trimming pared 2 bases from V and 9 bases from J, leaving 17 bases between. Per the germline V gene, CDR1 is SGHAT and CDR2 is FQNNGV. The CDR3 has 15 residues. The CDR3 is CASSLFSGGDGEQFF. In DNA, the CDR3 is TGTGCCAGCAGCTTATTCTCAGGAGGGGACGGTGAGCAGTTCTTC.

About this clonotype itself: An end of the junction does not agree with germline; a read error may underlie this. V and J are TRBV6-5 and TRBJ1-4; 8 bases agree with TRBD1. This CDR3 region has 15 residues. CDR1 and CDR2 from the germline V gene are MNHEY and SVGAGI. CDR3 protein: CASSHSTGGNEKLFF. For the CDR3, the DNA is TGTGCCAGCAGTCACTCTACAGGGGGTAATGAAAAACTGTTTTTT.

The chain joins TRBV7-8 to TRBJ2-3, with D perhaps TRBD1 (6 bases). CDR3 length: 13 residues. The V end lost 4 bases, the J end lost 4 bases, and 9 bases lay between the germline ends. Germline CDR1 is SGHVS and CDR2 is FQNEAQ. The DNA of the CDR3 is TGTGCCAGCAGCTGGGACACCTCAGATACGCAGTATTTT. Its translation is CASSWDTSDTQYF.

This clonotype was observed a few times. The V and J genes are TRBV6-5 and TRBJ2-7; D gene ambiguous. In germline, CDR1 is MNHEY, CDR2 SVGAGI. V shed 6 bases and J shed 2 bases, with 11 bases lying between them. The CDR3 consists of 13 residues. This chain's CDR3 is CASRIRRAYEQYF. The CDR3 DNA reads as TGTGCCAGCAGAATAAGAAGAGCCTACGAGCAGTACTTC.

The chain's CDR3 is CASSQLPEGDTQYF. For the CDR3, the DNA is TGTGCCAGCAGCCAACTCCCGGAGGGAGATACGCAGTATTTT. V gene TRBV14 combines with J gene TRBJ2-3; weak D call: TRBD2 (6 bases). The CDR3 sequence is 14 residues long. Germline CDR1 reads SGHDN; CDR2 reads FVKESK. The ends were cut back, 2 bases at V and 5 bases at J, with 11 bases in the middle.

DNA for the CDR3: TGCAGTGCCATATGGAACAGGGCTGAGCAGTTCTTC. Its translation: CSAIWNRAEQFF. The chain couples TRBV20-1 to TRBJ2-1; a possible D gene is TRBD1 (6 bases). The CDR3 has 12 residues. The germline gives CDR1 DFQATT, CDR2 SNEGSKA (reference sequence). Between the trimmed V and J ends, which lost 6 bases and 9 bases, there was a span of 15 bases.

J is TRBJ2-7 and V is TRBV27; D remains unclear. Germline assignment: CDR1 MNHEY and CDR2 SMNVEV (reference sequence). V was shortened by 3 bases and J by 4 bases, with 13 bases between the two germline ends. This CDR3 has 14 amino acids. In DNA form, the CDR3 reads TGTGCCAGCAGTTTGAAAGGGTCATTATACGAGCAGTACTTC. This sequence encodes CASSLKGSLYEQYF.

This chain links TRBV20-1 with TRBJ2-1, with TRBD2 matching over 7 bases. This CDR3 has 16 amino acids. Germline CDR1 is DFQATT and CDR2 is SNEGSKA (reference sequence). The V segment lost 0 bases and the J segment 4 bases; nucleotides outside the gene matches: 9. The CDR3 nucleotides are TGCAGTGCTAGAGATCGTCGGGAGGCCGATTACAATGAGCAGTTCTTC. Protein: CSARDRREADYNEQFF.